The rows below give T cell receptor beta chains drawn from one sample of a study of cytomegalovirus exposure and HLA in healthy donors. Libraries were prepared by immunoSEQ multiplex PCR; TCRdb keeps only in-frame clonotypes and omits some of them. Here the sample spans around 140,000 clones, 77% being singletons. The specimen was PBMCs. These receptors originate from a male donor in good health and CMV-seropositive. Both conserved end residues are part of each CDR3. The D gene is left open where the match is weak. A row's size may be missing; if present it is once, few, many or a size class.

cdr3_nt cdr3_aa j_call v_call clone_size d_call
TGTGCCAGCAGCTATTACAGGGGGCGCGAAGAGACCCAGTACTTC CASSYYRGREETQYF TRBJ2-5 TRBV5-6 - TRBD1
TGTGCCATCAGTGATCAGGATGACTACACCTTC CAISDQDDYTF TRBJ1-2 TRBV10-3 - -
TGTGCCAGTAGTATTCGGACCGGGACAACAATCTTCTATGGCTACACCTTC CASSIRTGTTIFYGYTF TRBJ1-2 TRBV19 - -
TGCGCCAGCAGCCAAGATGAGGACAATGAGCAGTTCTTC CASSQDEDNEQFF TRBJ2-1 TRBV4-1 - -
TGTGCCAGCAGTCAAGGGGGCGGTTCACCCCTCCACTTT CASSQGGGSPLHF TRBJ1-6 TRBV25-1 - TRBD1
TGTGCCAGCAGCTTGGGGGGACTAGCTCAAGAGACCCAGTACTTC CASSLGGLAQETQYF TRBJ2-5 TRBV7-3 - TRBD2
TGTGCCAGCAGCTTAAGTAACAGACACGCGAACACCGGGGAGCTGTTTTTT CASSLSNRHANTGELFF TRBJ2-2 TRBV7-2 few -
TGTGCCACCAGCGCAGGGGTCAATCAGCCCCAGCATTTT CATSAGVNQPQHF TRBJ1-5 TRBV15 - -
TGTGCCAGCTCCCCTGGCCCCCGGGGACTAGCGGGGGAGGGGGAGCAGTTCTTC CASSPGPRGLAGEGEQFF TRBJ2-1 TRBV7-3 - TRBD2
TGTGCCACCAGCAGAGACTTGGACAGGGCTAACTATGGCTACACCTTC CATSRDLDRANYGYTF TRBJ1-2 TRBV15 - TRBD1
TGTGCCAGCAGTCCCGGTGACGGAAGAGGGTACGAGCAGTACTTC CASSPGDGRGYEQYF TRBJ2-7 TRBV27 - -
TGTGCCAGCTCCCTCCTGCCACAAAGGGGAGAGACCCAGTACTTC CASSLLPQRGETQYF TRBJ2-5 TRBV14 - -